This TCR beta chain was documented in a study of OX40 agonist ivuxolimab in advanced cancers. Study details: Dose-escalation subjects each had hepatocellular carcinoma, melanoma, renal cell or head and neck cancer. Eligibility admitted prior anti-PD-1, anti-PD-L1 or anti-CTLA-4 therapy; 40% to 50% had some.

General observations from the study: At 0.1 to 3.0 mg/kg, CD4+ and CD8+ blood T cells expanded clonally by week 6.

Cycle 7 day 1, cycle 4 day 1, and baseline were the timepoints at which blood was sampled. Sequencing used immunoSEQ multiplex PCR; TCRdb keeps in-frame clones, though not all of them. The top ten hold around an eighth of the sample, which has roughly 42,000 clones, 65% to 90% seen once. This clone was seen a single time. What it binds is not known. The CDR3 contains 15 residues. CDR1 and CDR2 (germline): LGHNA, YSLEER. Trimming took off 0 bases at V and 5 bases at J, with 11 bases between the two ends. This sequence was found in an adult with an advanced solid tumor such as melanoma, head and neck, liver or kidney cancer. Sequenced here: CD4+ or CD8+ T cells sorted from blood, sampled in a trial of the OX40 agonist ivuxolimab. V and J are TRBV4-3 and TRBJ2-1, with D hard to call. DNA for the CDR3: TGCGCCAGCAGCCAAGATTGGGCCCAACACAATGAGCAGTTCTTC. Its protein is CASSQDWAQHNEQFF.